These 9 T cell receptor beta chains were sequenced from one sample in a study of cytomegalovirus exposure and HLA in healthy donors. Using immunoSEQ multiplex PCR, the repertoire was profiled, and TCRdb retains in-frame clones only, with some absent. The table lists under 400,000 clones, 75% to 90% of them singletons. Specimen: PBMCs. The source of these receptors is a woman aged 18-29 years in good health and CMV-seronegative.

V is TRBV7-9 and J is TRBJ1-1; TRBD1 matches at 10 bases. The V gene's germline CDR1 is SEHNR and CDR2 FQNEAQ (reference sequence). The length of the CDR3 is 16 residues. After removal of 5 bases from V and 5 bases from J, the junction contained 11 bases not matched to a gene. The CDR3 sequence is CASSHTQGQGRTEAFF. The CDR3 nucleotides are TGTGCCAGCAGCCACACCCAGGGACAGGGGCGAACTGAAGCTTTCTTT.

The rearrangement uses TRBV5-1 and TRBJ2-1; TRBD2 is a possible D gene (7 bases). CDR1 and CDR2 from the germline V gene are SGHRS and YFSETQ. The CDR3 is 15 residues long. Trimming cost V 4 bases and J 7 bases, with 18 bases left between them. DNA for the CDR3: TGCGCCAGCAGCCTCGGGGGGCAGGGTTTTAATGAGCAGTTCTTC. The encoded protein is CASSLGGQGFNEQFF.

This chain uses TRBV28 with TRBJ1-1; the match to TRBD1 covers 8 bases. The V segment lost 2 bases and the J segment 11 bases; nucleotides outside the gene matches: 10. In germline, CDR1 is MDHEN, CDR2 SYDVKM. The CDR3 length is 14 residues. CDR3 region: CASSLRGAGGWAFF. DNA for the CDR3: TGTGCCAGCAGTTTAAGGGGCGCAGGGGGCTGGGCTTTCTTT. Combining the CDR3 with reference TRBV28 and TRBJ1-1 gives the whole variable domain DVKVTQSSRYLVKRTGEKVFLECVQDMDHENMFWYRQDPGLGLRLIYFSYDVKMKEKGDIPEGYSVSREKKERFSLILESASTNQTSMYLCASSLRGAGGWAFFGQGTRLTVV.

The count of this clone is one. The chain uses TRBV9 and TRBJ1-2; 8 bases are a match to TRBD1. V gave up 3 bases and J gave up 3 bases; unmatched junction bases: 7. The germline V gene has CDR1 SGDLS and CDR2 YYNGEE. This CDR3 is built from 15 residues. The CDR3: CASSGLDRADYGYTF. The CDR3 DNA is TGTGCCAGCAGCGGACTGGACAGGGCAGACTATGGCTACACCTTC.

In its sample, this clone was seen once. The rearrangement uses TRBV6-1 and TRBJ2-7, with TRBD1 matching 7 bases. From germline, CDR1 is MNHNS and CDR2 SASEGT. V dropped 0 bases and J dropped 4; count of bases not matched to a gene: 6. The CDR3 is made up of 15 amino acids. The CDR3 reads CASSEAAGGRYEQYF. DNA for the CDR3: TGTGCCAGCAGTGAAGCTGCAGGGGGTAGGTACGAGCAGTACTTC.

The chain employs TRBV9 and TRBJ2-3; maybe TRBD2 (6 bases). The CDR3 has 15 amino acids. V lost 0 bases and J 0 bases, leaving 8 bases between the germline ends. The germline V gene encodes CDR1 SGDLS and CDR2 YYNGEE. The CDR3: CASSVEGGSTDTQYF. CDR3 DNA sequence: TGTGCCAGCAGCGTAGAGGGAGGTAGCACAGATACGCAGTATTTT.

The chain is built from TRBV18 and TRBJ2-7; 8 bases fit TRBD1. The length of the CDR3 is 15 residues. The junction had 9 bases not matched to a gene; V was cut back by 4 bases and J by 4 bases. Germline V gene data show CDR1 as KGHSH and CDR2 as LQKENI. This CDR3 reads CASSLGQGGSYEQYF. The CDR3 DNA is TGTGCCAGCTCACTCGGACAGGGTGGTTCATACGAGCAGTACTTC.

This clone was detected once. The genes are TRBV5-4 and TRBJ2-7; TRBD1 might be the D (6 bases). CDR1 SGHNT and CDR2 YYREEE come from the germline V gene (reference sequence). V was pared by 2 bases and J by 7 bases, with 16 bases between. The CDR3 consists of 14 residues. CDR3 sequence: CASSFDLGAQEQYF. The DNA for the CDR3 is TGTGCCAGCAGCTTTGACTTGGGGGCGCAGGAGCAGTACTTC. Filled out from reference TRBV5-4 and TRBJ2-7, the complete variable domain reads ETGVTQSPTHLIKTRGQQVTLRCSSQSGHNTVSWYQQALGQGPQFIFQYYREEENGRGNFPPRFSGLQFPNYSSELNVNALELDDSALYLCASSFDLGAQEQYFGPGTRLTVT.

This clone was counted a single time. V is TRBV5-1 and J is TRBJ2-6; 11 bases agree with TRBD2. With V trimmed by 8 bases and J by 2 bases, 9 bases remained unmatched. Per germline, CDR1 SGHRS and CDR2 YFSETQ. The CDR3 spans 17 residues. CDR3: CASKDSTSGAGANVLTF. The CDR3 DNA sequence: TGCGCCAGTAAAGACTCGACTAGCGGGGCTGGGGCCAACGTCCTGACTTTC.